This entry features one T cell receptor (beta chain) sequence. Clones were sequenced by immunoSEQ multiplex PCR, and TCRdb holds only the in-frame ones, with some missing. The sample records around 190,000 clones, roughly four fifths being singletons. Trimming removed 3 bases from V and 1 base from J; junction bases left unmatched: 0. Germline loops: CDR1 SGDLS, CDR2 YYNGEE. The CDR3 totals 13 residues. This entry belongs to a study of blood T cell repertoires in COVID-19. Study background: Samples came from the United States, Italy and Spain, spanning acute and convalescent COVID-19. T cells, B-cell-depleted T cells, or PBMCs supplied cDNA or gDNA.

This rearrangement joins TRBV9 to TRBJ1-1, with 7 bases fitting TRBD1. Sample: peripheral blood. The source of this sequence is a woman between 65 and 79 years old with COVID-19, enrolled during active disease. The CDR3 region has the DNA TGTGCCAGCAGCGGGGACAGGAACACTGAAGCTTTCTTT. The encoded protein is CASSGDRNTEAFF.